These 29 T cell receptor beta chains were sequenced from one sample in a study of blood T cell repertoires in COVID-19. Only in-frame clones appear in the TCRdb table, and some are missing; sequencing was by immunoSEQ multiplex PCR. The table shows tens of thousands of clones, with roughly 80% occurring only once. Sequenced sample: peripheral blood. The origin of the receptors is a man of 80 years or more with active or convalescent COVID-19.

The genes are TRBV9 and TRBJ1-3, with TRBD1 matching over 8 bases. Germline V gene sequence: CDR1 SGDLS, CDR2 YYNGEE. The CDR3 length is 16 residues. V gave up 1 base and J gave up 7 bases; unmatched junction bases: 10. CDR3 residues: CASSVHGTGQWNTIYF. In DNA form, the CDR3 reads TGTGCCAGCAGCGTACATGGGACAGGACAATGGAACACCATATATTTT.

This chain uses TRBV5-8 with TRBJ2-3; D not certain. The CDR3 is made up of 13 amino acids. Germline values: CDR1 SGHTS, CDR2 YDEGEE. V shed 1 base and J shed 2 bases, with 5 bases lying between them. Here the CDR3 reads CASSLWATDTQYF. Here the CDR3 DNA reads TGTGCCAGCAGCTTGTGGGCCACAGATACGCAGTATTTT.

This clone was recorded many times. V and J are TRBV25-1 and TRBJ1-4; D ambiguous. The ends were cut back, 8 bases at V and 0 bases at J, with 10 bases in the middle. The CDR3 has 14 amino acids. Germline loops: CDR1 MGHDK, CDR2 SYGVNS. CDR3 in amino acids: CASGYSATNEKLFF. The CDR3 DNA sequence: TGTGCCAGCGGGTACAGTGCAACTAATGAAAAACTGTTTTTT.

The chain recombines TRBV30 with TRBJ1-5; 9 nucleotides match TRBD1. Trimming at V came to 3 bases and at J to 0 bases, leaving 9 bases not matched to a gene. Germline assignment: CDR1 GTSNPN and CDR2 SVGIG (reference sequence). The length of the CDR3 is 17 residues. CDR3 DNA sequence: TGTGCCTGGAGCCGGGACAGGGCGGGAGATAGCAATCAGCCCCAGCATTTT. Protein product: CAWSRDRAGDSNQPQHF.

This clone appeared a few times. The chain joins TRBV28 to TRBJ2-2; D is perhaps TRBD2 (6 bases). The germline V gene encodes CDR1 MDHEN and CDR2 SYDVKM. V was shortened by 6 bases and J by 4 bases, with 21 bases between the two germline ends. The CDR3 runs 17 residues. CDR3 nucleotides: TGTGCCAGCAGCCCCATGTCACGGGAGATCAGCACCGGGGAGCTGTTTTTT. It specifies CASSPMSREISTGELFF.

V is TRBV5-6 and J is TRBJ2-7; TRBD1 agrees at 7 bases. J gave up 2 bases and V 3 bases, and 5 bases lay outside the gene matches. CDR3 length: 14 amino acids. CDR1 and CDR2 (germline): SGHDT, YYEEEE. This CDR3 reads CASSSYGTAYEQYF. The CDR3 DNA follows: TGTGCCAGCAGCTCCTATGGGACAGCCTACGAGCAGTACTTC. The full variable domain, its missing parts supplied by reference TRBV5-6 and TRBJ2-7, is DAGVTQSPTHLIKTRGQQVTLRCSPKSGHDTVSWYQQALGQGPQFIFQYYEEEERQRGNFPDRFSGHQFPNYSSELNVNALLLGDSALYLCASSSYGTAYEQYFGPGTRLTVT.

The chain is built from TRBV19 and TRBJ1-1; TRBD1 is a possible D gene (6 bases). Trimming shortened V by 7 bases and J by 5 bases, and 11 bases separated the two germline ends. The CDR3 consists of 12 residues. Germline V gene sequence: CDR1 LNHDA, CDR2 SQIVND (reference sequence). In DNA, the CDR3 is TGTGCCAGTACCAGGGGCGTTACTGAAGCTTTCTTT. Translating it yields CASTRGVTEAFF.

J is TRBJ2-3 and V is TRBV4-2; D perhaps matches TRBD2 (6 bases). V lost 1 base to trimming and J lost 3 bases, with 14 bases between them. Germline CDR1 reads LGHNA; CDR2 reads YNFKEQ. This CDR3 contains 16 residues. The CDR3 loop reads CASSQGRARATDTQYF. CDR3 bases: TGTGCCAGCAGCCAAGGGAGGGCCAGAGCGACAGATACGCAGTATTTT.

This clone was counted once. V is TRBV28 and J is TRBJ2-7, with TRBD1 matching over 9 bases. V gave up 3 bases and J gave up 6 bases; unmatched junction bases: 9. Germline loops: CDR1 MDHEN, CDR2 SYDVKM. The CDR3 extends over 15 amino acids. CDR3: CASSFLGDRVLEQYF. The DNA of the CDR3 is TGTGCCAGCAGTTTCCTGGGGGACAGGGTTCTCGAGCAGTACTTC.

V gene TRBV6-5 combines with J gene TRBJ2-7; 9 bases map to TRBD2. Germline-derived CDR1 and CDR2 are MNHEY and SVGAGI. V lost 5 bases and J lost 1; bases outside the gene matches: 6. CDR3 length: 15 amino acids. This chain's CDR3 is CASSPYSGGSYEQYF. In DNA, the CDR3 is TGTGCCAGCAGTCCTTATAGCGGGGGATCCTACGAGCAGTACTTC.

This clone was found once. The chain is built from TRBV4-3 and TRBJ2-3; the match to TRBD1 covers 10 bases. The CDR3 has 17 amino acids. CDR1 is LGHNA and CDR2 is YSLEER in the germline V gene. V lost 0 bases to trimming and J lost 2 bases; unmatched junction nucleotides: 5. In DNA, the CDR3 is TGCGCCAGCAGCCAAGATAGGGACAGGGGTTTCACAGATACGCAGTATTTT. Translation: CASSQDRDRGFTDTQYF.

This sequence joins TRBV19 and TRBJ1-2; 7 nucleotides match TRBD1. This CDR3 has 14 amino acids. Germline CDR1 is LNHDA and CDR2 is SQIVND (reference sequence). V dropped 7 bases and J dropped 6; count of bases not matched to a gene: 11. CDR3 sequence reads: CASIGDRKEHGYTF. CDR3 DNA sequence: TGTGCCAGTATAGGGGACAGAAAGGAACATGGCTACACCTTC.

V usage is TRBV6-5 and J usage is TRBJ2-7; maybe TRBD1 (6 bases). CDR3 length equals 13 residues. Deletions cut 6 bases from V and 0 bases from J, with 9 bases between. From germline, CDR1 is MNHEY and CDR2 SVGAGI. CDR3 nucleotide sequence: TGTGCCAGCAGAGGACAGAGCTCCTACGAGCAGTACTTC. Translated, it gives CASRGQSSYEQYF.

This rearrangement joins TRBV5-4 to TRBJ2-4, with TRBD2 matching over 9 bases. Germline V gene sequence: CDR1 SGHNT, CDR2 YYREEE (reference sequence). Trimming cost V 0 bases and J 0 bases; bases outside gene matches: 4. This CDR3 spans 17 amino acids. Written as DNA, the CDR3 is TGTGCCAGCAGCTTGGAGGCTAGCGGGGTAGCCAAAAACATTCAGTACTTC. Translating gives CASSLEASGVAKNIQYF.

The chain is built from TRBV29-1 and TRBJ1-4; TRBD1 agrees at 7 bases. The CDR3 is 12 amino acids. The ends lost 2 bases at V and 9 bases at J; junction bases unmatched: 3. Germline lookup yields CDR1 SQVTM and CDR2 ANQGSEA. The CDR3 spells CSVEQGEKKLFF. The CDR3 region has the DNA TGCAGCGTTGAACAGGGGGAGAAAAAACTGTTTTTT.

The table lists this clone with a few counts. The chain combines TRBV7-2 with TRBJ2-1; TRBD2 matches at 7 bases. Germline V lookup: CDR1 SGHTA, CDR2 FQGNSA. CDR3 size: 15 residues. Losses at the gene ends were 3 bases for V and 3 bases for J; bases not matched to a gene: 5. The CDR3 sequence is CASSFGAGFYNEQFF. In DNA form, the CDR3 reads TGTGCCAGCAGCTTTGGAGCGGGGTTCTACAATGAGCAGTTCTTC.

The rearrangement uses TRBV4-1 and TRBJ1-5; TRBD1 agrees at 10 bases. The CDR3 has 17 residues. V gave up 5 bases and J gave up 0 bases; unmatched junction bases: 7. In germline, CDR1 is MGHRA, CDR2 YSYEKL. This CDR3 reads CASSIGTGERSNQPQHF. The DNA of the CDR3 is TGCGCCAGCAGCATCGGGACAGGGGAACGTAGCAATCAGCCCCAGCATTTT.

CDR3 nucleotides: TGTGCCAGCAGTTTTGGGGGGGGCAGTCAGACCCAGTACTTC. Translation gives CASSFGGGSQTQYF. The rearrangement joins TRBV27 to TRBJ2-5; the D gene is possibly TRBD2 (7 bases). The CDR3 is 14 amino acids. The V gene lost 3 bases and the J gene lost 6 bases, with 14 bases spanning the gap. Germline values: CDR1 MNHEY, CDR2 SMNVEV (reference sequence).

V and J are TRBV18 and TRBJ2-3, with no clear D. This CDR3 has 13 residues. Trimming pared 3 bases from V and 8 bases from J, leaving 12 bases between. In germline, CDR1 is KGHSH, CDR2 LQKENI. CDR3 residues: CASSPDSTPTQYF. The CDR3 DNA reads as TGTGCCAGCTCACCCGACTCGACTCCTACGCAGTATTTT.

This clone was seen a single time. The genes are TRBV5-1 and TRBJ1-4; 10 nucleotides line up with TRBD1. Unmatched junction bases numbered 4, after V lost 3 bases and J lost 8 bases. CDR1 and CDR2 (germline): SGHRS, YFSETQ. The CDR3 totals 14 residues. The CDR3 DNA reads as TGCGCCAGCAGCTACGGGACAGGGGCCGAAAAACTGTTTTTT. Translating gives CASSYGTGAEKLFF.

J is TRBJ2-5 and V is TRBV9; 7 positions match TRBD1. The CDR3 runs to 16 residues. Losses at the gene ends were 4 bases for V and 1 base for J; bases not matched to a gene: 10. The germline V gene encodes CDR1 SGDLS and CDR2 YYNGEE. The CDR3 DNA reads as TGTGCCAGCAGCCCCCCTTTGAGGGGGCTCCAAGAGACCCAGTACTTC. Amino acid sequence: CASSPPLRGLQETQYF.

The rearrangement uses TRBV7-2 and TRBJ2-7, with 8 bases fitting TRBD2. Per germline, CDR1 SGHTA and CDR2 FQGNSA. The CDR3 contains 15 residues. With 4 bases clipped from V and 3 bases from J, the junction kept 8 bases outside the gene matches. CDR3 sequence reads: CASSSGGASHYEQYF. In DNA form, the CDR3 reads TGTGCCAGCAGCTCGGGGGGGGCTAGCCACTACGAGCAGTACTTC. Looking up the rest from reference TRBV7-2 and TRBJ2-7 gives the full variable domain: GAGVSQSPSNKVTEKGKDVELRCDPISGHTALYWYRQSLGQGLEFLIYFQGNSAPDKSGLPSDRFSAERTGGSVSTLTIQRTQQEDSAVYLCASSSGGASHYEQYFGPGTRLTVT.

The rearrangement uses TRBV15 and TRBJ2-3; no clear D gene. Germline V gives CDR1 LNHNV, CDR2 YYDKDF (reference sequence). The length of the CDR3 is 13 residues. Trimming stripped 6 bases from V and 1 base from J, with 8 bases between. CDR3 amino acids: CATRRLGTDTQYF. CDR3 DNA sequence: TGTGCCACCAGGAGGTTAGGCACAGATACGCAGTATTTT.

CDR3 residues: CATSDYGAGGYTF. Here the CDR3 DNA reads TGTGCCACCAGTGATTATGGGGCAGGCGGCTACACCTTC. The chain uses TRBV24-1 and TRBJ1-2; D may be TRBD1 (5 bases). In germline, CDR1 is KGHDR, CDR2 SFDVKD. This CDR3 region has 13 residues. V was shortened by 2 bases and J by 8 bases, with 11 bases between the two germline ends.

The gene calls are TRBV9 and TRBJ2-5, with TRBD2 matching 10 bases. With 1 base clipped from V and 2 bases from J, the junction kept 5 bases outside the gene matches. CDR3 size: 16 residues. Germline-derived CDR1 and CDR2 are SGDLS and YYNGEE. CDR3 residues: CASSVFSSGGQETQYF. Here the CDR3 DNA reads TGTGCCAGCAGCGTATTTAGTAGCGGGGGGCAAGAGACCCAGTACTTC.

This sequence joins TRBV19 and TRBJ2-6; 10 positions match TRBD1. Germline CDR1 is LNHDA and CDR2 is SQIVND (reference sequence). The junction had 9 bases not matched to a gene; V was cut back by 5 bases and J by 2 bases. This CDR3 has 18 residues. In nucleotides, the CDR3 is TGTGCCAGTAGTCCAAGGACAGGGGGGATGGCTGGGGCCAACGTCCTGACTTTC. Translating gives CASSPRTGGMAGANVLTF.

The V gene is TRBV7-2, the J gene TRBJ1-1, with D possibly TRBD1 on 6 matching bases. V was shortened by 5 bases and J by 4 bases, with 14 bases between the two germline ends. This CDR3 has 14 residues. Germline-derived CDR1 and CDR2 are SGHTA and FQGNSA. Here the CDR3 reads CASSEQGPRTEAFF. The DNA for the CDR3 is TGTGCCAGCAGCGAACAGGGCCCCCGCACTGAAGCTTTCTTT. Filled out from reference TRBV7-2 and TRBJ1-1, the complete variable domain reads GAGVSQSPSNKVTEKGKDVELRCDPISGHTALYWYRQSLGQGLEFLIYFQGNSAPDKSGLPSDRFSAERTGGSVSTLTIQRTQQEDSAVYLCASSEQGPRTEAFFGQGTRLTVV.

The chain recombines TRBV7-2 with TRBJ2-1; 8 nucleotides line up with TRBD2. Germline assignment: CDR1 SGHTA and CDR2 FQGNSA. CDR3 size: 15 residues. Trimming removed 1 base from V and 10 bases from J; junction bases left unmatched: 9. DNA of the CDR3: TGTGCCAGCAGCTTAGACTCGGGACTAGAGGCCGAGCAGTTCTTC. This codes for CASSLDSGLEAEQFF.

On this clone: Within the sample, other DNA sequences also encode this same CDR3. V usage is TRBV28 and J usage is TRBJ2-7; perhaps TRBD2 as D (6 bases). CDR3 length: 13 residues. V lost 6 bases and J 4 bases, leaving 13 bases between the germline ends. In germline, CDR1 is MDHEN, CDR2 SYDVKM. DNA for the CDR3: TGTGCCAGCAGAACCGGAGGGAGGTACGAGCAGTACTTC. It codes for CASRTGGRYEQYF.